This T cell receptor (beta chain) was sequenced in a study of T-cell memory formation after mild COVID-19. The authors produced TCR alpha and TCR beta cDNA libraries with sample barcodes and UMIs by 5'RACE using constant-segment primers. TCRdb recomputed calls from the 5' RACE reads with MiXCR, one row per CDR3 protein. The sample includes 250,000 to 350,000 distinct CDR3 sequences, roughly an eighth of them seen just once. To note about this clonotype: Its antigen remains unidentified.

Germline V CDR1 and CDR2: SNHLY, FYNNEI. The CDR3 runs to 13 residues. Between the trimmed V and J ends, which lost 4 bases and 0 bases, there was a span of 7 bases. Findings of the study overall: There was a balanced CD4/CD8 profile in clones contracting day 15 to 85, and later expanders leaned CD4+. Among contracting clones, CD4+ were mainly CM/EM and CD8+ enriched in EMRA.

The source of this sequence is a young man who had mild COVID-19 (a few samples of this study predate the infection). Cell type and time point are not known. The sample comprised PBMCs or a T cell subset sorted from them (not recorded which). This chain uses TRBV2 with TRBJ2-7, with D tentatively TRBD1 (5 bases). The CDR3 DNA sequence: TGTGCCAGCAGTGGGACACTCTCCTACGAGCAGTACTTC. It yields the protein CASSGTLSYEQYF.